This T cell receptor (beta chain) was captured in a study of T cell changes during pregnancy in multiple sclerosis. Method: immunoSEQ multiplex PCR; TCRdb's copy keeps in-frame clones and lacks some. The data contain 40,000 to 55,000 clones, less than 95% of them singletons. This CDR3 spans 16 amino acids. The V gene lost 4 bases and the J gene lost 1 base, with 16 bases spanning the gap. Germline CDR1 reads LNHDA; CDR2 reads SQIVND (reference sequence). This sample comprised CD4+ T cells from peripheral blood mononuclear cells, obtained in the third trimester of pregnancy. The V and J genes are TRBV19 and TRBJ1-1; D gene unclear. The TCR was taken from a female donor with multiple sclerosis, enrolled in a pregnancy study. The CDR3 protein is CASSTQVGGANTEAFF. For the CDR3, the DNA is TGTGCCAGTAGTACACAAGTGGGAGGAGCGAACACTGAAGCTTTCTTT. The variable domain in full, completed from reference TRBV19 and TRBJ1-1, reads DGGITQSPKYLFRKEGQNVTLSCEQNLNHDAMYWYRQDPGQGLRLIYYSQIVNDFQKGDIAEGYSVSREKKESFPLTVTSAQKNPTAFYLCASSTQVGGANTEAFFGQGTRLTVV.